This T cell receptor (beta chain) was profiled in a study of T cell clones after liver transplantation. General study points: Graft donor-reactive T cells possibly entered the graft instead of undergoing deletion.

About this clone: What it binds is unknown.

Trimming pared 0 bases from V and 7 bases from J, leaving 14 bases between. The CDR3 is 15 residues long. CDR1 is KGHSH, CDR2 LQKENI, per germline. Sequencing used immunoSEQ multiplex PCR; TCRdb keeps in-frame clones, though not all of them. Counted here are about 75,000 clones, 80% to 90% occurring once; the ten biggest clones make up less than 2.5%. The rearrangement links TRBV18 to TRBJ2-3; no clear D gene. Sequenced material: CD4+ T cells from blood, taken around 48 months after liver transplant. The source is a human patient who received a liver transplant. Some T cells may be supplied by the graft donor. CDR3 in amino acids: CASSPPQIQSNTQYF. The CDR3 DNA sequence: TGTGCCAGCTCACCACCCCAAATCCAGTCCAATACGCAGTATTTT.